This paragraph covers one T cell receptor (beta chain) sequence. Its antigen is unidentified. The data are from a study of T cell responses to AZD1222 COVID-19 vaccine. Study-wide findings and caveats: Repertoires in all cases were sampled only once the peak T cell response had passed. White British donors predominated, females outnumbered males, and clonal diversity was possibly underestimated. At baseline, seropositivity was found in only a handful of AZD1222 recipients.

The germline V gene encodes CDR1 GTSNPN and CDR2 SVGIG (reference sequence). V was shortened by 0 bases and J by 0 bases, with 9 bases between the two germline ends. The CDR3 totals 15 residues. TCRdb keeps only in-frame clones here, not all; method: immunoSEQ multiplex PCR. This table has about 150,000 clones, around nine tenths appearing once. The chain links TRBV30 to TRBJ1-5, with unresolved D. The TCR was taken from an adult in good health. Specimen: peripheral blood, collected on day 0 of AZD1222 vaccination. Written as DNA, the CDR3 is TGTGCCTGGAGTGTAGGGCAGTTTAGCAATCAGCCCCAGCATTTT. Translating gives CAWSVGQFSNQPQHF.